A single sample gave rise to the 15 T cell receptor beta chains below, sequenced in a study of EBV T-cell therapy then PD-1 blockade in nasopharyngeal carcinoma. No antigens are known for them. Noted treatment: AdE1-LMPpoly-expanded autologous EBV-specific T-cell therapy followed by anti-PD-1 nivolumab. Using immunoSEQ multiplex PCR, the repertoire was profiled, and TCRdb retains in-frame clones only, with some absent. The repertoire holds 20,000 or so clones, 82% seen once, with roughly 24% in the top ten. The source material was CD8+ T cells from blood, sampled at day -245 from a patient whose treatment included autologous EBV-specific T cells and nivolumab. The receptors derive from a man aged 40-49 years with nasopharyngeal carcinoma.

In its sample, this clone was seen a few times. The chain recombines TRBV4-1 with TRBJ2-7; 7 bases map to TRBD2. This CDR3 has 14 amino acids. Losses at the gene ends were 4 bases for V and 0 bases for J; bases not matched to a gene: 3. Germline values: CDR1 MGHRA, CDR2 YSYEKL. The chain's CDR3 is CASSPWTSSYEQYF. For the CDR3, the DNA is TGCGCCAGCAGCCCATGGACTAGCTCCTACGAGCAGTACTTC.

This clone was observed a handful of times. This chain links TRBV10-3 with TRBJ2-3; either TRBD1 or TRBD2 may fit D (5 bases each). V gave up 6 bases and J gave up 0 bases, with 16 bases separating them. CDR1 is ENHRY and CDR2 is SYGVKD in the germline V gene. The CDR3 contains 16 residues. In DNA form, the CDR3 reads TGTGCCATCAGCCCCCTTTTGGGGGTGAGCACAGATACGCAGTATTTT. This translates into CAISPLLGVSTDTQYF.

The chain combines TRBV9 with TRBJ2-3; TRBD2 matches 10 bases. Germline V CDR1 and CDR2: SGDLS, YYNGEE. The CDR3 has 15 residues. J gave up 6 bases and V 6 bases, and 10 bases lay outside the gene matches. The CDR3 DNA reads TGTGCCAGCACCGTGGGTGGAGCGGGGGGGGATACGCAGTATTTT. Amino acids: CASTVGGAGGDTQYF.

The genes are TRBV2 and TRBJ2-5; 10 bases line up with TRBD1. The CDR3 contains 15 residues. Germline values: CDR1 SNHLY, CDR2 FYNNEI. The ends lost 4 bases at V and 3 bases at J; junction bases unmatched: 5. This chain's CDR3 is CASSVRDRGKETQYF. In DNA, the CDR3 is TGTGCCAGCAGTGTGCGGGACAGGGGAAAAGAGACCCAGTACTTC.

The chain combines TRBV28 with TRBJ1-3; 8 nucleotides agree with TRBD1. V dropped 6 bases and J dropped 8; count of bases not matched to a gene: 9. Germline V lookup: CDR1 MDHEN, CDR2 SYDVKM. This CDR3 has 14 residues. CDR3: CASRKDRDFDTIYF. DNA for the CDR3: TGTGCCAGCAGAAAGGACAGGGATTTCGACACCATATATTTT. Supplemented by reference TRBV28 and TRBJ1-3, the full variable domain reads DVKVTQSSRYLVKRTGEKVFLECVQDMDHENMFWYRQDPGLGLRLIYFSYDVKMKEKGDIPEGYSVSREKKERFSLILESASTNQTSMYLCASRKDRDFDTIYFGEGSWLTVV.

The V gene is TRBV4-1, the J gene TRBJ1-2; D is perhaps TRBD1 (6 bases). Germline V gene data show CDR1 as MGHRA and CDR2 as YSYEKL. This CDR3 contains 14 residues. V lost 7 bases and J lost 3, with 15 bases in between. The CDR3 nucleotides are TGCGCCAGCACCCTCCGTGAGGGGGACTATGGCTACACCTTC. Translated: CASTLREGDYGYTF.

This rearrangement joins TRBV9 to TRBJ2-5; 8 bases map to TRBD1. The CDR3 contains 13 residues. V dropped 4 bases and J dropped 5; count of bases not matched to a gene: 4. Germline V gene sequence: CDR1 SGDLS, CDR2 YYNGEE. The CDR3 is CASSPWTGETQYF. The DNA of the CDR3 is TGTGCCAGCAGCCCCTGGACAGGGGAGACCCAGTACTTC.

This clone was counted only a few times. The CDR3: CASRTGATGELFF. In DNA form, the CDR3 reads TGTGCCAGCAGAACAGGGGCCACCGGGGAGCTGTTTTTT. The gene calls are TRBV6-4 and TRBJ2-2; 7 bases agree with TRBD1. CDR1 is MRHNA, CDR2 SNTAGT, per germline. Trimming took 6 bases from V and 4 from J; bases not matched to a gene: 2. CDR3 length: 13 amino acids.

CDR3 sequence (DNA): TGCGCCAGCAGCCAAGACGCTAGCGGGGCAGATACGCAGTATTTT. Protein sequence: CASSQDASGADTQYF. The V and J genes are TRBV4-3 and TRBJ2-3; 9 bases are a match to TRBD2. Germline V gives CDR1 LGHNA, CDR2 YSLEER. This CDR3 region has 15 residues. The J segment lost 4 bases and the V segment lost 0 bases, leaving 2 bases of the junction unmatched.

The V gene is TRBV5-4, the J gene TRBJ2-7; possibly TRBD1 for D (7 bases). Trimming pared 3 bases from V and 7 bases from J, leaving 8 bases between. Germline assignment: CDR1 SGHNT and CDR2 YYREEE (reference sequence). The CDR3 is 11 residues long. The DNA of the CDR3 is TGTGCCAGCAGCTCAGGGGGGGAGCAGTACTTC. It encodes CASSSGGEQYF. Filled out from reference TRBV5-4 and TRBJ2-7, the complete variable domain reads ETGVTQSPTHLIKTRGQQVTLRCSSQSGHNTVSWYQQALGQGPQFIFQYYREEENGRGNFPPRFSGLQFPNYSSELNVNALELDDSALYLCASSSGGEQYFGPGTRLTVT.

The V call is TRBV9, the J call TRBJ1-6; no firm D call. V was trimmed by 0 bases and J by 10 bases, leaving 17 bases between them. Germline V gene lookup returns CDR1 SGDLS and CDR2 YYNGEE. The CDR3 length is 16 residues. In DNA, the CDR3 is TGTGCCAGCAGCGTAGCAGGTGGGTTCGAGAGCTCACCCCTCCACTTT. As protein: CASSVAGGFESSPLHF.

This clone was seen a handful of times. This chain connects TRBV9 to TRBJ1-4; 7 nucleotides line up with TRBD1. The CDR3 has 15 amino acids. After removal of 4 bases from V and 5 bases from J, the junction contained 8 bases not matched to a gene. Germline V CDR1 and CDR2: SGDLS, YYNGEE. The CDR3 is CASSSGGQSNEKLFF. CDR3 bases: TGTGCCAGCAGCTCCGGGGGACAGAGCAATGAAAAACTGTTTTTT.

The CDR3 loop reads CASSQVRARFTGELFF. The DNA of the CDR3 is TGCGCCAGCAGCCAAGTTCGAGCGAGATTCACCGGGGAGCTGTTTTTT. The chain recombines TRBV4-3 with TRBJ2-2, with D unclear. The germline V gene encodes CDR1 LGHNA and CDR2 YSLEER. The V gene lost 1 base and the J gene lost 4 bases, with 13 bases spanning the gap. This CDR3 is 16 amino acids long.

V and J are TRBV6-1 and TRBJ2-1; 12 nucleotides agree with TRBD2. CDR3 length: 15 amino acids. V lost 2 bases, J lost 6 bases, and 2 bases stayed unmatched. The germline V gene has CDR1 MNHNS and CDR2 SASEGT. The CDR3 DNA is TGTGCCAGCAGTGAATCTAGCGGGGGGGGCAATGAGCAGTTCTTC. Translating gives CASSESSGGGNEQFF.

The genes are TRBV4-2 and TRBJ2-1; TRBD2 is a possible D gene (6 bases). The germline V and J ends were trimmed by 4 bases and 3 bases, with 10 bases remaining between them. The CDR3 is made up of 14 amino acids. From germline, CDR1 is LGHNA and CDR2 YNFKEQ. The CDR3 DNA follows: TGTGCCAGCAGCCGGGACTCGGACTACAATGAGCAGTTCTTC. This gives the protein CASSRDSDYNEQFF.